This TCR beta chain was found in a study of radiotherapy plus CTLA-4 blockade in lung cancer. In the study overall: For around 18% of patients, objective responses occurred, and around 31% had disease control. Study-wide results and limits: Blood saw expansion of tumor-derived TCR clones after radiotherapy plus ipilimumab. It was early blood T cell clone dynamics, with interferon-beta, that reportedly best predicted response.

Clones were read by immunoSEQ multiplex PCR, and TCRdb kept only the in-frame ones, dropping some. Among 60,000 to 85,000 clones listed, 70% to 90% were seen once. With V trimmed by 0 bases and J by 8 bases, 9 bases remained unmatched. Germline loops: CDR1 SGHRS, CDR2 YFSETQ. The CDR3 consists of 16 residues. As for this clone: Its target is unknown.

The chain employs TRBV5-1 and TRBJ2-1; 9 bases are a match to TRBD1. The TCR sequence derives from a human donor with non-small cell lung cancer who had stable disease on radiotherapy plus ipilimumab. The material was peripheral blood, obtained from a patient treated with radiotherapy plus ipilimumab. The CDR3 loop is CASSLGRDRVRDEQFF. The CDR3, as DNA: TGCGCCAGCAGCTTGGGCCGGGACAGGGTTCGGGATGAGCAGTTCTTC.